A selection of T cell receptor beta chains follows, all from one sample in a study of blood T cell repertoires in COVID-19. Produced via immunoSEQ multiplex PCR; TCRdb's table is partial and in-frame only. Of 300,000 or so clones listed, 85% are singletons. Sequencing was done on a sample of peripheral blood. These receptors all stem from a woman in her forties or fifties with active or convalescent COVID-19. CDR3s leave out the opening cysteine and the closing phenylalanine or tryptophan.

V: TRBV7-8
CDR3: ASSMGRGYEQF

V: TRBV5-1
CDR3: ASSPGLAPSIYNEQF

V: TRBV5-5
CDR3: ASSPGSAGAEAF

V: TRBV11-2
CDR3: ASSTLAGYNEQF

V: TRBV6-5
CDR3: ASSPTGDGNTIY

V: TRBV3-1/TRBV3-2
CDR3: ASSRQTGNTEAF

V: TRBV5-1
CDR3: ASSLALGVEKLF

V: TRBV5-1
CDR3: ASSLNGAHTEAF

V: TRBV2
CDR3: ASSEAHGGANSPLH

V: TRBV3-1/TRBV3-2
CDR3: ASSQDPGRTEAF

V: TRBV11-2
CDR3: ASSLGTGTGASNTEAF

V: TRBV27
CDR3: ASSMGTVNTGELF

V: TRBV5-1
CDR3: ASSSGLSLSTDTQY

V: TRBV19
CDR3: ASSMGARRQETQY

V: TRBV18
CDR3: ASSPPQGWGSYEQY

V: TRBV30
CDR3: AWRSQGYGELF

V: TRBV3-1/TRBV3-2
CDR3: ASSLGTGSSTQY

V: TRBV5-4
CDR3: ASTPGLELAFGYT

V: TRBV10-3
CDR3: AIKPGTGSTGELF

V: TRBV27
CDR3: ASSLLSRTSGQTTGELF

V: TRBV11-2
CDR3: ASSFGLASTQY

V: TRBV10-2
CDR3: ASGIAYEQY

V: TRBV4-1
CDR3: ASSHPRIGGRAGELF

V: TRBV5-5
CDR3: ASRGLSSSETQY

V: TRBV6-6
CDR3: ASSGAGGGNTIY

V: TRBV2
CDR3: ASSEGGGQGTGHNEQF

V: TRBV3-1/TRBV3-2
CDR3: ASSRRLAPNTGELF

V: TRBV28
CDR3: ASSTQTGKY

V: TRBV2
CDR3: ASSSDRNEQF

V: TRBV5-1
CDR3: ASSLQAPNEKLF

V: TRBV5-1
CDR3: ASSFAAGVMNTEAF

V: TRBV27
CDR3: ASSFRRGFNQPQH

V: TRBV28
CDR3: ASSRLGQHSGNTIY

V: TRBV2
CDR3: ASSEAGEGAVEAF

V: TRBV25-1
CDR3: ASSAAGVIQETQY

V: TRBV3-1/TRBV3-2
CDR3: ASSQAASGAYNEQF

V: TRBV29-1
CDR3: SAEGGYEQY

V: TRBV7-2
CDR3: ASSLGPNQPQH

V: TRBV7-3
CDR3: ASSLEDPLGAGGELF

V: TRBV7-2
CDR3: ASSSGQNYGYT

V: TRBV28
CDR3: ASSLSLFGRETQY

V: TRBV30
CDR3: ASRWTAVGVEQY

V: TRBV14
CDR3: ASSRLLPALDTQY

V: TRBV19
CDR3: ATAIRGIVDQPQH

V: TRBV11-2
CDR3: ASSLGATAAGVWYEQY